The rows below give T cell receptor beta chains drawn from one sample of a study of human T cells and chemical hapten exposure. TCRdb passed the RACE reads through MiXCR, listing each CDR3 protein once. The sample lists more than 250,000 distinct CDR3 sequences, 7% to 10% occurring once. The sequenced sample was whole blood, obtained in connection with sensitization to the hapten diphenylcyclopropenone (DPC). The source of these receptors is a woman aged 40 to 50 with alopecia areata. Some clones in this sample may be carry-over from other donors' samples. Each CDR3 is given with its conserved first and last residue. The order of the fields is clone size, V gene, J gene, D gene, CDR3 DNA, CDR3 protein. D genes are given only for firm matches. Expanded clones are given a class, and other clones once, few, many or no size at all.

>few|TRBV29-1|TRBJ1-2|.
TGCAGCGTTTTCGGGGGCCAAATTAACTATGGCTACACCTTC
CSVFGGQINYGYTF
>few|TRBV3-1|TRBJ2-7|.
TGTGCCAGCAGCCAAGATCTCAGTCGCGGGACTGGTAGGAACGAGCAGTACTTC
CASSQDLSRGTGRNEQYF
>few|TRBV7-9|TRBJ1-1|.
TGTGCCAGCAGCTTCCAGGGGTCTATGAACACTGAAGCTTTCTTT
CASSFQGSMNTEAFF
>few|TRBV15|TRBJ1-4|TRBD1
TGTGCCACCAGCAGAGATCCAGGGGGCAATGAAAAACTGTTTTTT
CATSRDPGGNEKLFF
>few|TRBV28|TRBJ2-3|.
TGTGCCAGCAGTTTACCAGGTTCGGGGTCGACAGATACGCAGTATTTT
CASSLPGSGSTDTQYF
>few|TRBV7-8|TRBJ2-1|.
TGTGCCAGCAGTCCAGAAGGACGGTACAATGAGCAGTTCTTC
CASSPEGRYNEQFF
>.|TRBV28|TRBJ2-7|TRBD1
TGTGCCAGCAGTTTATGGTCGGGACAGACGAATGAGCAGTACTTC
CASSLWSGQTNEQYF
>.|TRBV24-1|TRBJ1-2|TRBD1
TGTGCCACCAGTGATTCATCCGGGACAGCTAACTATGGCTACACCTTC
CATSDSSGTANYGYTF
>once|TRBV30|TRBJ1-1|.
TGTGCCTGGGCCGCGGGGAACACTGAAGCTTTCTTT
CAWAAGNTEAFF
>.|TRBV25-1|TRBJ2-2|.
TGTGCCAGCAGCTCCGGGACGGTCCTCGGGGAGCTGTTTTTT
CASSSGTVLGELFF
>few|TRBV5-5|TRBJ2-1|TRBD2
TGTGCCAGCAGCTTCCGGCTAGCGGGAGCTAACAATGAGCAGTTCTTC
CASSFRLAGANNEQFF
>few|TRBV2|TRBJ2-6|.
TGTGCCAGCCTTTATGGCTCTGGGGCCAACGTCCTGACTTTC
CASLYGSGANVLTF
>.|TRBV7-6|TRBJ2-7|TRBD2
TGTGCCAGCAGCTTAGTAGCGGGAGGGCGATCCTACGAGCAGTACTTC
CASSLVAGGRSYEQYF
>few|TRBV12-3/TRBV12-4|TRBJ2-7|TRBD1
TGTGCCAGCAGTTCAAAGGGGGCAGGGCCCTACGAGCAGTACTTC
CASSSKGAGPYEQYF
>few|TRBV2|TRBJ1-5|.
TGTGCCAGCAGTGAACCGTGGGGGGGCGGCAATCAGCCCCAGCATTTT
CASSEPWGGGNQPQHF
>few|TRBV5-1|TRBJ2-7|.
TGCGCCAGCAGCTTGGGACTGGGGTACGGAGCCTACGAGCAGTACTTC
CASSLGLGYGAYEQYF
>many|TRBV5-1|TRBJ2-5|.
TGCGCCAGCAGCTTGGATGGGAAAATACAAGAGACCCAGTACTTC
CASSLDGKIQETQYF
>.|TRBV20-1|TRBJ2-1|.
TGCAGTGCTATGAGGGGTTTCGATGAGCAGTTCTTC
CSAMRGFDEQFF
>.|TRBV20-1|TRBJ2-1|TRBD2
TGCAGTGCTAACCCCCAGGTAGCGGGAGTGAGGAATGAGCAGTTCTTC
CSANPQVAGVRNEQFF
>many|TRBV3-1|TRBJ2-5|.
TGTGCCAGCAGCCAAGAACCTAGTTTCGAGACCCAGTACTTC
CASSQEPSFETQYF
>few|TRBV28|TRBJ2-7|.
TGTGCCAGCAGTTCCGGGACACACATCTCCTACGAGCAGTACTTC
CASSSGTHISYEQYF
>many|TRBV10-3|TRBJ1-6|TRBD1
TGTGCCATCAGTGACTCCCCGGGGACAGGGAATAATTCACCCCTCCACTTT
CAISDSPGTGNNSPLHF
>once|TRBV20-1|TRBJ2-3|TRBD1
TGCAGTGCGAAACAGGGGACCACAGATACGCAGTATTTT
CSAKQGTTDTQYF
>many|TRBV28|TRBJ2-5|TRBD1
TGTGCCAGCAGCCTGATGGAGGGACAGGGTCAAGAGACCCAGTACTTC
CASSLMEGQGQETQYF
>many|TRBV29-1|TRBJ2-5|.
TGCAGCGTTGCCCCCGGGCATGAGACCCAGTACTTC
CSVAPGHETQYF
>few|TRBV7-8|TRBJ1-2|TRBD1
TGTGCCAGCAGCCAAACAGGGGCAGCTAACTATGGCTACACCTTC
CASSQTGAANYGYTF
>.|TRBV11-1|TRBJ2-5|TRBD1
TGTGCCACGGGACAGTCTGGGGAGACCCAGTACTTC
CATGQSGETQYF
>few|TRBV5-1|TRBJ1-1|.
TGCGCCAGCAGCTTGGAGGGGACAATAGGAACTGAAGCTTTCTTT
CASSLEGTIGTEAFF
>few|TRBV29-1|TRBJ2-7|.
TGCAGCGTTGCGGTCGGGGCGAGCTCCTACGAGCAGTACTTC
CSVAVGASSYEQYF
>.|TRBV2|TRBJ2-1|TRBD2
TGTGCCAGCAGGCGCGGACTAGTATACGAGCAGTTCTTC
CASRRGLVYEQFF
>few|TRBV28|TRBJ2-7|TRBD1
TGTGCCAGCACCCCATCGGACAGGGGAAACGAGCAGTACTTC
CASTPSDRGNEQYF
>few|TRBV28|TRBJ2-6|TRBD2
TGTGCCAGCAGTTTGCGGGGGGCGAGGGCCAACGTCCTGACTTTC
CASSLRGARANVLTF
>.|TRBV25-1|TRBJ2-2|TRBD2
TGTGCCAGCAGTGATACTAGCGGGACGTACACCGGGGAGCTGTTTTTT
CASSDTSGTYTGELFF
>.|TRBV20-1|TRBJ2-1|TRBD2
TGCAGTGCTAGGGTGGTAGCGGGGGTCCCCCCCTATGAGCAGTTCTTC
CSARVVAGVPPYEQFF
>.|TRBV10-3|TRBJ1-1|.
TGTGCCATCAGTGAGTCGGGGGTGACGGTCACTGAAGCTTTCTTT
CAISESGVTVTEAFF
>few|TRBV20-1|TRBJ2-2|.
TGCAGTGCTAGGCCGGGACAGAACACCGGGGAGCTGTTTTTT
CSARPGQNTGELFF
>.|TRBV7-9|TRBJ2-7|.
TGTGCCAGCAGCTTAGTCTCCGGGACTTTTATCTACGAGCAGAACTTC
CASSLVSGTFIYEQNF
>few|TRBV11-2|TRBJ2-7|.
TGTGCCAGCAGCCCCCAAGACAGGGAGGTCGAGCAGTACTTC
CASSPQDREVEQYF
>few|TRBV6-5|TRBJ1-5|TRBD1
TGTGCCAGCAGTCACAGGGGGCGATTCGAGCCCCAGCATTTT
CASSHRGRFEPQHF
>few|TRBV20-1|TRBJ2-7|TRBD2
TGCAGTGTCCGGGGGCTAGCGGGAGGATACGAGCAGTACTTC
CSVRGLAGGYEQYF
>many|TRBV21-1|TRBJ2-7|.
TGTGCCAGCAGCAAATTGGACAACCTTGGACAGCTCTCCTACGAGCAGTACTTC
CASSKLDNLGQLSYEQYF
>.|TRBV9|TRBJ2-3|TRBD2
TGTGCCAGCAGCCCTGGGGTAGCGGGAGATACGCAGTATTTT
CASSPGVAGDTQYF
>many|TRBV28|TRBJ1-4|TRBD1
TGTGCCAGCAGTTCAGGGGGGACTACTAATGAAAAACTGTTTTTT
CASSSGGTTNEKLFF
>few|TRBV7-2|TRBJ1-1|.
TGTGCCAGCAGCTTAGGGGGGAGAAGTAACACTGAAGCTTTCTTT
CASSLGGRSNTEAFF
>few|TRBV7-2|TRBJ2-2|TRBD2
TGTGCCAGCAGCTGGGGGCTAGCGGGATCCTCGAACACCGGGGAGCTGTTTTTT
CASSWGLAGSSNTGELFF
>few|TRBV6-5|TRBJ2-1|TRBD1
TGTGCCAGCAGAGCAGGGGACAGACGGCAGTTCTTC
CASRAGDRRQFF
>few|TRBV7-3|TRBJ2-3|.
TGTGCCAGCAGCGCCGCGGTGAGGGGCACAGATACGCAGTATTTT
CASSAAVRGTDTQYF
>many|TRBV5-6|TRBJ1-1|TRBD1
TGTGCCAGTGATTTCTCGGGACAGGGCTTGAACACTGAAGCTTTCTTT
CASDFSGQGLNTEAFF
>few|TRBV4-3|TRBJ2-1|.
TGCGCCAGCAGCCAAGATCTCCGAAATGAGCAGTTCTTC
CASSQDLRNEQFF
>few|TRBV20-1|TRBJ2-3|TRBD2
TGCAGTGCTCACAGCTGGGGACTAGCGGGAGAAGATACGCAGTATTTT
CSAHSWGLAGEDTQYF
>few|TRBV28|TRBJ1-6|.
TGTGCCAGCAGTTTACGCACCTCCGGGGGCCATAATTCACCCCTCCACTTT
CASSLRTSGGHNSPLHF